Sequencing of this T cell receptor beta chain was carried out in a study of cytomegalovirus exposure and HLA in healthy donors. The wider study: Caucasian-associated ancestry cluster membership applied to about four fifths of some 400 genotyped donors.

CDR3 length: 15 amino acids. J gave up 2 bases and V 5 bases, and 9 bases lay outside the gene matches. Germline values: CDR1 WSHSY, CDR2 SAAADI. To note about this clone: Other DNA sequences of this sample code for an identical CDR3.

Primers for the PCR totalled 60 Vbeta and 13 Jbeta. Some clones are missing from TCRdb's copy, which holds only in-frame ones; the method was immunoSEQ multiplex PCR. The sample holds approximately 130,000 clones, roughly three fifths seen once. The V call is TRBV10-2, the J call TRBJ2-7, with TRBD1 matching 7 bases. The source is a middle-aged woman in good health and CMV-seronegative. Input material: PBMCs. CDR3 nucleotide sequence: TGCGCCAGCAGTTGGTACCGGGACAGACCCTACGAGCAGTACTTC. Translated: CASSWYRDRPYEQYF.